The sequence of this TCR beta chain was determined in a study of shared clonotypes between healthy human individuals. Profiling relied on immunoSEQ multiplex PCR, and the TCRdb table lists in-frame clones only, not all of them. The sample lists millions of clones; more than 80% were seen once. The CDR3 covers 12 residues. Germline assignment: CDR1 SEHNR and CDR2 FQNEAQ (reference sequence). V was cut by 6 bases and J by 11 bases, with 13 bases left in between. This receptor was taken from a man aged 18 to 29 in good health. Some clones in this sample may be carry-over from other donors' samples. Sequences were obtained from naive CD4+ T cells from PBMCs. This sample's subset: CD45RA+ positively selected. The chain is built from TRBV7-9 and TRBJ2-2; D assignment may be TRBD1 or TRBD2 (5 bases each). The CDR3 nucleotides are TGTGCCAGCAGGGGGACCTCGGACGAGCTGTTTTTT. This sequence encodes CASRGTSDELFF.